This T cell receptor (beta chain) was recovered during a study of blood T cells in healthy people across ages. Overall study findings and caveats: When one million T cells were used, diversity estimates were thought to be underestimates.

With respect to this clonotype: No antigen is known for it.

Germline CDR1 and CDR2: SNHLY and FYNNEI. CDR3 length: 18 amino acids. V lost 10 bases and J lost 2; bases outside the gene matches: 20. Alongside a J-beta primer mix, a sample-barcoded 5' primer served in a second PCR lasting about 7 to 11 cycles. Tags on each cDNA molecule came from a template-switch adaptor with 12 random nucleotides. Via MiXCR, TCRdb re-called the 5' RACE reads, giving one row per CDR3 protein. The sample has over 600,000 distinct CDR3 sequences, around 38% seen once. The specimen sequenced was blood. This receptor was taken from a man older than 75 in good health. J is TRBJ2-7 and V is TRBV2; 10 nucleotides align to TRBD2. This CDR3 reads CAILRGLAGAKNTYEQYF. The CDR3 nucleotides are TGTGCCATCCTAAGAGGGCTAGCGGGGGCTAAAAACACCTACGAGCAGTACTTC.